Reported below is one T cell receptor (beta chain). The sample comes from a study of shared clonotypes between healthy human individuals. Libraries were prepared by immunoSEQ multiplex PCR; TCRdb keeps only in-frame clonotypes and omits some of them. The data hold fewer than 2.5 million clones, with approximately 93% observed a single time. The origin of this receptor is a man younger than 35 in good health. Some clones in this sample may be carry-over from other donors' samples. The sequencing sample was made of naive CD4+ T cells from PBMCs. As for subset: CD45RA+ positively selected.

CDR3 residues: CASSPRGVAHEKLFF. CDR3 DNA sequence: TGTGCCAGCAGTCCTCGAGGCGTGGCTCATGAAAAACTGTTTTTT. This chain links TRBV7-2 with TRBJ1-4; D gene unclear. CDR3 size: 15 residues. V was cut by 6 bases and J by 6 bases, with 17 bases left in between. CDR1 is SGHTA, CDR2 FQGNSA, per germline.